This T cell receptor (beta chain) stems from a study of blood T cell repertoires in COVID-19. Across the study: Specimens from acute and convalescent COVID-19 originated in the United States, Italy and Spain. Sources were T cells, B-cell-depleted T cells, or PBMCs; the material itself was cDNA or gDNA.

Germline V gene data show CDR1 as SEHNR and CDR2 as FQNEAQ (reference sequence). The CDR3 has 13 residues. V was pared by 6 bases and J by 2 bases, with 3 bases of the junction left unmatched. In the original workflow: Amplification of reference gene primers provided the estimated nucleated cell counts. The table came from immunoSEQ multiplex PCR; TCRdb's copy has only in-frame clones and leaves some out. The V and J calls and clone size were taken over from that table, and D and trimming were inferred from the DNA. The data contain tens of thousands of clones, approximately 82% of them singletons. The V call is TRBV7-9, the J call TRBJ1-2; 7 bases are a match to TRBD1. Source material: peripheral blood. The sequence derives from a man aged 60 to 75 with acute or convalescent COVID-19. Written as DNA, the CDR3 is TGTGCCAGCAGGGCGACAGGGAACTATGGCTACACCTTC. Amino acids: CASRATGNYGYTF.